This T cell receptor (beta chain) was identified in a study of blood T cell repertoires in COVID-19. Study information: In each case, the material was cDNA or gDNA derived from T cells, B-cell-depleted T cells, or PBMCs.

The CDR3 runs to 15 residues. CDR1 and CDR2 (germline): SGHRS, YFSETQ. Trimming cost V 0 bases and J 6 bases, with 13 bases left between them. This clone appeared a few times. In the authors' workflow: Estimation of nucleated cell counts was performed using reference gene primer amplification. TCRdb's table, derived via immunoSEQ multiplex PCR, lists solely in-frame clones and lacks some. The V and J calls and clone size come from that table; D and trimming were worked out from the DNA. Here the sample spans around 160,000 clones, approximately 90% being singletons. The sequence derives from a man in his late teens or twenties with acute or convalescent COVID-19. The sample taken for sequencing was peripheral blood. The genes are TRBV5-1 and TRBJ1-5; D unresolved. CDR3 nucleotides: TGCGCCAGCAGCTTGGAGGCAGCGAGTGGTCAGCCCCAGCATTTT. Protein sequence: CASSLEAASGQPQHF.